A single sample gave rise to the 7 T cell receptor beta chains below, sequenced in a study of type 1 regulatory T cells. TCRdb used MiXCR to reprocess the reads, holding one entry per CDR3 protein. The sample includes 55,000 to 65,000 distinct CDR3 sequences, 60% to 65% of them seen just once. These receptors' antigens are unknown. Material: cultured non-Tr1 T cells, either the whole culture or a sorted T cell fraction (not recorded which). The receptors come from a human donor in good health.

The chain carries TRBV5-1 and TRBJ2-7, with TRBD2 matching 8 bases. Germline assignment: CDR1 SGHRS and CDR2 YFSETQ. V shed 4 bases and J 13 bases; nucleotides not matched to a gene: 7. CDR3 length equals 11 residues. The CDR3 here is CASSEGTRHYF. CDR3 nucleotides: TGCGCCAGCAGCGAAGGGACTAGACACTACTTC.

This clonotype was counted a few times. DNA of the CDR3: TGTGCCAGCAGCTTATTCGAGGGAGGGGATACGCAGTATTTT. It encodes CASSLFEGGDTQYF. The chain recombines TRBV7-2 with TRBJ2-3; 7 bases map to TRBD2. Germline CDR1 is SGHTA and CDR2 is FQGNSA. This CDR3 spans 14 amino acids. The junction had 5 bases not matched to a gene; V was cut back by 2 bases and J by 6 bases.

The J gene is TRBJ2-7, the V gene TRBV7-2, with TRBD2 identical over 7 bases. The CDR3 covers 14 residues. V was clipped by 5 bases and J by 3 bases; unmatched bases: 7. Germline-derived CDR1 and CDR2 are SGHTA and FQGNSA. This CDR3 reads CASSPAAGVYEQYF. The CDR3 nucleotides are TGTGCCAGCAGCCCCGCGGCGGGGGTCTACGAGCAGTACTTC.

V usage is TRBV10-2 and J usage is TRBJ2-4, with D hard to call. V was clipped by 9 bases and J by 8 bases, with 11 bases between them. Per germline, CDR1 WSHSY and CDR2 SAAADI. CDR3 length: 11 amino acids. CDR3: CASAWGDIQYF. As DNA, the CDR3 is TGCGCCAGTGCTTGGGGTGACATTCAGTACTTC.

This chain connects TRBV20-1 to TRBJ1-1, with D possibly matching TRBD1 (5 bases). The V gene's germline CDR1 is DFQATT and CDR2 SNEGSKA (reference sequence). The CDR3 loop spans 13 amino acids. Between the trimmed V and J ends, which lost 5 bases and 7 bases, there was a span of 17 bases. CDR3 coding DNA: TGCAGTGCTCCACCGCAGGGCAGAGTTGAAGCTTTCTTT. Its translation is CSAPPQGRVEAFF.

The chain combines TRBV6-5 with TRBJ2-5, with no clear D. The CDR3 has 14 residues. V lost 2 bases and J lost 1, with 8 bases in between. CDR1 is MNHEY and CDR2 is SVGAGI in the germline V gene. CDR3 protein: CASSYPGSQETQYF. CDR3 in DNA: TGTGCCAGCAGTTACCCTGGAAGCCAAGAGACCCAGTACTTC.

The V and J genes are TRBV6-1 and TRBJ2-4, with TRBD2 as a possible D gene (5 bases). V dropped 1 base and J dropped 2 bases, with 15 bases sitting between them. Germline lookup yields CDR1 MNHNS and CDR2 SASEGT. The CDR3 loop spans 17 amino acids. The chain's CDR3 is CASSEVLGRLTKNIQYF. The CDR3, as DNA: TGTGCCAGCAGTGAAGTACTAGGACGGTTAACCAAAAACATTCAGTACTTC.